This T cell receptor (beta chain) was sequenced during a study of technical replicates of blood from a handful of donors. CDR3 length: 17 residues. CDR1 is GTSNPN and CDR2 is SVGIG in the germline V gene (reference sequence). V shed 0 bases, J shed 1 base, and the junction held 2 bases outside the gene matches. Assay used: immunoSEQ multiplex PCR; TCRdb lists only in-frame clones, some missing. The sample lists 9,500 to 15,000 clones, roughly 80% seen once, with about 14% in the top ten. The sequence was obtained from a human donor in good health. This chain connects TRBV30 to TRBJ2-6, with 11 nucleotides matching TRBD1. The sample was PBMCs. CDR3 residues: CAWSVWDRGSGANVLTF. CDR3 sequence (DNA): TGTGCCTGGAGTGTATGGGACAGGGGGTCTGGGGCCAACGTCCTGACTTTC.